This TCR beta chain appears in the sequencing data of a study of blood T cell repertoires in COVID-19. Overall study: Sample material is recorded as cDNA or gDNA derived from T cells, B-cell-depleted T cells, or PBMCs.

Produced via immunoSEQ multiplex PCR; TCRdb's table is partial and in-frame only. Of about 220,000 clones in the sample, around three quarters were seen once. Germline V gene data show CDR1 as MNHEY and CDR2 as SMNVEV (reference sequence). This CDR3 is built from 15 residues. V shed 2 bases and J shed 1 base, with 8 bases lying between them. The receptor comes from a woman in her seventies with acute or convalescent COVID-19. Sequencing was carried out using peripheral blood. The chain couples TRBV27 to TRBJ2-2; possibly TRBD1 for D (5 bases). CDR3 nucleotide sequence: TGTGCCAGCAGTTTAACGCAGGGGAACACCGGGGAGCTGTTTTTT. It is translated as CASSLTQGNTGELFF.